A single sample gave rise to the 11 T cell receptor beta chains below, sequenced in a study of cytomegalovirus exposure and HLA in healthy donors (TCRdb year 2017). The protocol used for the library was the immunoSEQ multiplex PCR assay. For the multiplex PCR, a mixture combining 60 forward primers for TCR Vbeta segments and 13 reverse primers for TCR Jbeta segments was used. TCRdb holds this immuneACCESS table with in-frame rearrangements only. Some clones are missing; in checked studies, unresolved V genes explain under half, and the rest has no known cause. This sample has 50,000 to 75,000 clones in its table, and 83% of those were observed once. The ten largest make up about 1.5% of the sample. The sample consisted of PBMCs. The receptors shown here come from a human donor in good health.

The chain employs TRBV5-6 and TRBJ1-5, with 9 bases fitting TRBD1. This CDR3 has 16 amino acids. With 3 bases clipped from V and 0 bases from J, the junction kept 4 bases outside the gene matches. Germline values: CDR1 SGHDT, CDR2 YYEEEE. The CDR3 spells CASSSTGGRSNQPQHF. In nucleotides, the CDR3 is TGTGCCAGCAGCTCTACAGGGGGCCGTAGCAATCAGCCCCAGCATTTT.

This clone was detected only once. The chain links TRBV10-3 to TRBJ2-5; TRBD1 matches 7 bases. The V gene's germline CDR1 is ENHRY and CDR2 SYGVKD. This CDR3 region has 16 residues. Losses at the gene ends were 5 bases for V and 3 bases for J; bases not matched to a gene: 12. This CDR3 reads CAISTRRTGPEETQYF. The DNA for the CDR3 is TGTGCCATCAGTACACGTAGGACAGGACCTGAAGAGACCCAGTACTTC.

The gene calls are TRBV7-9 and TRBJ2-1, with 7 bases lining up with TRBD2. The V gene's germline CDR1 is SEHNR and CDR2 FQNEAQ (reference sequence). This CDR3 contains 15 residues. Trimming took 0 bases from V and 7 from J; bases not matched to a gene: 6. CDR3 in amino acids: CASSLATGGLNEQFF. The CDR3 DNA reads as TGTGCCAGCAGCTTAGCAACGGGGGGATTGAATGAGCAGTTCTTC.

The CDR3 loop is CASSLVVGSGELFF. The CDR3 bases are TGTGCCAGCAGCTTAGTTGTGGGGAGCGGGGAGCTGTTTTTT. The V gene is TRBV7-2, the J gene TRBJ2-2; maybe TRBD2 (5 bases). Trimming took 1 base from V and 7 from J, leaving 10 bases between them. Germline values: CDR1 SGHTA, CDR2 FQGNSA. The CDR3 sequence is 14 residues long.

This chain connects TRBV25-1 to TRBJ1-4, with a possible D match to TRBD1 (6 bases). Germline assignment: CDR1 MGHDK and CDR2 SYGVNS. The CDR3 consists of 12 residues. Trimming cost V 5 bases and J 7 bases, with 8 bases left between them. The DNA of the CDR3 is TGTGCCAGCAGTCGACAGGCTGAAAAACTGTTTTTT. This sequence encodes CASSRQAEKLFF.

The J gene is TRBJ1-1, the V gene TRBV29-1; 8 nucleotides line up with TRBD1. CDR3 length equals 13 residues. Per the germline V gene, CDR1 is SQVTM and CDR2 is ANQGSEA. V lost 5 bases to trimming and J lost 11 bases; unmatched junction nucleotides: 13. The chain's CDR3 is CSVRVQGDGTAFF. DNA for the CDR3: TGCAGCGTTCGCGTACAGGGGGACGGAACGGCTTTCTTT.

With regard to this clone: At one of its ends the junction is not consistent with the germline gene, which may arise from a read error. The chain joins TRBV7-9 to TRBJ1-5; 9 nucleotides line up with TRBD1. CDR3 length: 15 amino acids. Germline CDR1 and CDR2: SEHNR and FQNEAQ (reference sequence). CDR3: CSSSFGTGRNQPQHF. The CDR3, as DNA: TGTTCCAGCAGCTTTGGGACAGGGAGAAATCAGCCCCAGCATTTT.

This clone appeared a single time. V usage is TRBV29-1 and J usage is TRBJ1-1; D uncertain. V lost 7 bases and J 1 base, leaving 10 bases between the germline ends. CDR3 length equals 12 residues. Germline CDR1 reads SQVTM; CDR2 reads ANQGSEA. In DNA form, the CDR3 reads TGCAGCGGAAGGAGGTCGAACACTGAAGCTTTCTTT. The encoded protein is CSGRRSNTEAFF.

The CDR3 DNA reads as TGTGCCAGCAGCTACTGGACAGGGACCATCCTCGGTGGCTACACCTTC. Encoded protein: CASSYWTGTILGGYTF. The chain employs TRBV7-9 and TRBJ1-2, with 8 bases matching TRBD1. V was clipped by 4 bases and J by 7 bases; unmatched bases: 14. The CDR3 extends over 16 amino acids. Germline loops: CDR1 SEHNR, CDR2 FQNEAQ (reference sequence).

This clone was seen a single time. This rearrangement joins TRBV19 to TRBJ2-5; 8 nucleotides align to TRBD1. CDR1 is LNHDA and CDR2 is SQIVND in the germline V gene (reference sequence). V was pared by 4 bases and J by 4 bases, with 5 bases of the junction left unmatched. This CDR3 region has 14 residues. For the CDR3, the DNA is TGTGCCAGTAGTAACGGACAGGGAGGAGAGACCCAGTACTTC. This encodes CASSNGQGGETQYF.

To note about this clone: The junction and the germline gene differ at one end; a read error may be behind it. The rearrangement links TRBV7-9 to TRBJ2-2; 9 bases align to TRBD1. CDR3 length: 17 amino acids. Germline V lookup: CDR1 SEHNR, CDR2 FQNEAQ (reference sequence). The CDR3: CSSSSRDRVDNTGELFF. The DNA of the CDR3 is TGTTCCAGCAGCTCCCGGGACAGGGTCGATAACACCGGGGAGCTGTTTTTT. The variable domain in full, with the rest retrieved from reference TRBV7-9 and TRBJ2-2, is DTGVSQNPRHKITKRGQNVTFRCDPISEHNRLYWYRQTLGQGPEFLTYFQNEAQLEKSRLLSDRFSAERPKGSFSTLEIQRTEQGDSAMYLCSSSSRDRVDNTGELFFGEGSRLTVL.